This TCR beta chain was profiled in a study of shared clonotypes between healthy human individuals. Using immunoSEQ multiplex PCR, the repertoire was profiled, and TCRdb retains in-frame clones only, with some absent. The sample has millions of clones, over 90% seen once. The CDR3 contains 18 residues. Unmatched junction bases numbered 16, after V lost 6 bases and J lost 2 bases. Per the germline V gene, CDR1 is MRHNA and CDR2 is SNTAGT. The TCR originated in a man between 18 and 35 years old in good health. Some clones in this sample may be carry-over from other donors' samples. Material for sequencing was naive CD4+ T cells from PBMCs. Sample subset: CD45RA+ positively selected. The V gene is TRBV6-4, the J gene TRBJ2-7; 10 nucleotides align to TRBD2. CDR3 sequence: CASSANTVLAGSPYEQYF. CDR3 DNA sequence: TGTGCCAGCAGCGCAAATACTGTACTAGCGGGGTCTCCCTACGAGCAGTACTTC.